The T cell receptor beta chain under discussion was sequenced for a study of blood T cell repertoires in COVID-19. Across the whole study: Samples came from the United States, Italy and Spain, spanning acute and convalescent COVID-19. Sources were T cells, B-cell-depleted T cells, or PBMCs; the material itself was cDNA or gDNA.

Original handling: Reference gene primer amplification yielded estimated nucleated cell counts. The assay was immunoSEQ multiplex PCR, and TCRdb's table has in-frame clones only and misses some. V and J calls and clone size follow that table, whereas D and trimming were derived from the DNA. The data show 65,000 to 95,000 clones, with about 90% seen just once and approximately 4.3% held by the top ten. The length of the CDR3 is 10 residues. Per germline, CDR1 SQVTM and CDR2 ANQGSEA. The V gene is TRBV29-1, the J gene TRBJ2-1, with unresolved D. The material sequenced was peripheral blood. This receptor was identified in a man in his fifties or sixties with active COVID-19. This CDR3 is CSGGGNEQFF. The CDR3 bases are TGCAGTGGTGGCGGCAATGAGCAGTTCTTC.